A single sample is the source of the 2 T cell receptor beta chains below, sequenced in a study of a mutant IDH1 vaccine in newly diagnosed glioma. Antigens of these TCRs are unknown. The table came from immunoSEQ multiplex PCR; TCRdb's copy has only in-frame clones and leaves some out. The sample includes some 71,000 clones, roughly 86% of them seen just once. Time point described: week 35, safety follow-up. All doses held 300 ug of mutant IDH1 20-mer peptide, with topical imiquimod. Sequenced here: PBMCs, sampled from a glioma patient whose treatment included an IDH1 peptide vaccine. The receptors derive from a man aged 25 to 45 with glioma.

The table lists this clone with a count of one. V gene TRBV6-1 combines with J gene TRBJ1-2; D not certain. Germline V gene lookup returns CDR1 MNHNS and CDR2 SASEGT. V dropped 2 bases and J dropped 3 bases, with 10 bases sitting between them. The CDR3 extends over 14 amino acids. This chain's CDR3 is CASSESERYYGYTF. The CDR3 DNA sequence: TGTGCCAGCAGTGAATCGGAGAGATACTATGGCTACACCTTC.

The rearrangement uses TRBV7-9 and TRBJ1-3; no firm D call. Deletions cut 1 base from V and 8 bases from J, with 21 bases between. CDR1 SEHNR and CDR2 FQNEAQ come from the germline V gene (reference sequence). The CDR3 runs to 17 residues. CDR3 nucleotides: TGTGCCAGCAGCTTAGGTCCTACGGGATCCGAAACGGACACCATATATTTT. Translating it yields CASSLGPTGSETDTIYF.